Listed below are T cell receptor beta chains from one sample, sequenced in a study of T cells in localized non-small cell lung cancer. Here immunoSEQ multiplex PCR was the method, and the copy in TCRdb shows in-frame clones only, minus some. This table has about 47,000 clones, more than 85% appearing once. This material consisted of PBMCs, taken before any cancer treatment. The receptors stem from a man between 40 and 70 years old with stage II lung adenocarcinoma. Each CDR3 is given with its conserved first and last residue. Each record gives: V gene, J gene, CDR3 protein.

v_call: TRBV15; j_call: TRBJ2-1; cdr3_aa: CATSHGTSAVFSQFF
v_call: TRBV7-3; j_call: TRBJ2-5; cdr3_aa: CASSAGTGKTQYF
v_call: TRBV11-1; j_call: TRBJ2-5; cdr3_aa: CASSYSGGRETQYF
v_call: TRBV6-1; j_call: TRBJ1-5; cdr3_aa: CASSELGAGNQPQHF
v_call: TRBV2; j_call: TRBJ2-3; cdr3_aa: CASSDVTPRGAQYF
v_call: TRBV5-1; j_call: TRBJ1-1; cdr3_aa: CASSWSGGNTEAFF
v_call: TRBV6-6; j_call: TRBJ1-2; cdr3_aa: CASSYSPGGQGYGYTF
v_call: TRBV2; j_call: TRBJ1-5; cdr3_aa: CASSAFGTRGGNSNQPQHF
v_call: TRBV9; j_call: TRBJ1-2; cdr3_aa: CASSLQGKSGYTF
v_call: TRBV11-1; j_call: TRBJ1-1; cdr3_aa: CASSLEGFMNTEAFF
v_call: TRBV6-1; j_call: TRBJ2-1; cdr3_aa: CASTRGFSGYEQFF
v_call: TRBV19; j_call: TRBJ2-1; cdr3_aa: CASSPRSGGAYNEQFF
v_call: TRBV2; j_call: TRBJ1-2; cdr3_aa: CASRPQTGGGYGYTF
v_call: TRBV30; j_call: TRBJ1-1; cdr3_aa: CAWSLVSNTEAFF
v_call: TRBV5-6; j_call: TRBJ1-4; cdr3_aa: CASSFSMGPIREKLFF
v_call: TRBV15; j_call: TRBJ2-2; cdr3_aa: CATLNFANTGELFF
v_call: TRBV5-1; j_call: TRBJ1-1; cdr3_aa: CASSWGTGANTEAFF
v_call: TRBV13; j_call: TRBJ2-7; cdr3_aa: CASSLNSGTGGTEQYF
v_call: TRBV11-2; j_call: TRBJ1-4; cdr3_aa: CASRSEAGRAPFNEKLFF
v_call: TRBV5-1; j_call: TRBJ1-1; cdr3_aa: CASRQSLTDNTEAFF
v_call: TRBV5-1; j_call: TRBJ2-5; cdr3_aa: CASSFQETQYF
v_call: TRBV7-8; j_call: TRBJ1-2; cdr3_aa: CASSPRDRQNYGYTF
v_call: TRBV5-5; j_call: TRBJ2-1; cdr3_aa: CASEIRTSNEQFF
v_call: TRBV19; j_call: TRBJ2-2; cdr3_aa: CASSIPGSGELFF
v_call: TRBV4-1; j_call: TRBJ2-3; cdr3_aa: CASSSQGRLADTQYF
v_call: TRBV6-1; j_call: TRBJ2-2; cdr3_aa: CASRPVNTGELFF
v_call: TRBV5-4; j_call: TRBJ2-6; cdr3_aa: CASSLQISSGANVLTF
v_call: TRBV6-5; j_call: TRBJ1-4; cdr3_aa: CASSPDRNVEKLFF
v_call: TRBV7-6; j_call: TRBJ2-4; cdr3_aa: CASSDRTGNIQYF
v_call: TRBV11-1; j_call: TRBJ2-2; cdr3_aa: CASSLAQGAPNTGELFF
v_call: TRBV27; j_call: TRBJ1-5; cdr3_aa: CASSKGRQVNQPQHF
v_call: TRBV29-1; j_call: TRBJ1-2; cdr3_aa: CSVVPPMGGAVGYTF
v_call: TRBV5-6; j_call: TRBJ2-5; cdr3_aa: CASSLSLETQYF
v_call: TRBV5-5; j_call: TRBJ1-2; cdr3_aa: CASSFTGGEDGYTF
v_call: TRBV14; j_call: TRBJ2-1; cdr3_aa: CASSQSQGVTYNEQFF
v_call: TRBV19; j_call: TRBJ2-1; cdr3_aa: CASSIGGLPNEQFF
v_call: TRBV6-1; j_call: TRBJ1-2; cdr3_aa: CASSQTGGERYGYTF
v_call: TRBV6-5; j_call: TRBJ2-2; cdr3_aa: CASTPAGGAGGELFF
v_call: TRBV19; j_call: TRBJ2-1; cdr3_aa: CASRASGGPRGNEQFF
v_call: TRBV2; j_call: TRBJ1-4; cdr3_aa: CASKRTGGDEKLFF
v_call: TRBV10-2; j_call: TRBJ2-5; cdr3_aa: CASSESSLAQRETQYF
v_call: TRBV6-1; j_call: TRBJ2-5; cdr3_aa: CASSWSAQETQYF
v_call: TRBV5-1; j_call: TRBJ1-2; cdr3_aa: CASSLVEEGQGYTF
v_call: TRBV5-1; j_call: TRBJ2-3; cdr3_aa: CASSLRMRGVEDTQYF
v_call: TRBV7-8; j_call: TRBJ2-2; cdr3_aa: CASSLASGRGGGTGELFF